This TCR beta chain emerged from a study of blood T cell repertoires in COVID-19. As for the study in general: Sites in the United States, Italy and Spain provided acute and convalescent COVID-19 samples. T cells, B-cell-depleted T cells, or PBMCs provided the cDNA or gDNA that served as material.

Original analysis: It was from reference gene primer amplification that nucleated cell counts were estimated. Measured with immunoSEQ multiplex PCR; TCRdb has only the in-frame clones, and not every one. V, J and clone size are those of that table, while D and trimming were read from the DNA. This sample carries around 67,000 clones, approximately 80% of them seen once, and the ten largest clones take about 16%. Germline CDR1 reads MRHNA; CDR2 reads SNTAGT. This CDR3 spans 14 amino acids. V was shortened by 5 bases and J by 2 bases, with 11 bases between the two germline ends. The chain uses TRBV6-4 and TRBJ2-3; D not certain. The sequenced sample was peripheral blood. This clonotype was obtained from an elderly man with active COVID-19. The CDR3 DNA reads as TGTGCCAGCAGTTTTAACAGATACACAGATACGCAGTATTTT. This translates into CASSFNRYTDTQYF.